One and the same sample provided the 14 T cell receptor beta chains below, sequenced in a study of blood T cell repertoires in COVID-19. The repertoire was sequenced with immunoSEQ multiplex PCR; TCRdb's copy has only in-frame clones and lacks some. This repertoire shows tens of thousands of clones, 89% found once; its top ten account for less than 15%. Sequenced material: peripheral blood. Source of these receptors: a man aged 65 to 85 with active or convalescent COVID-19.

This chain joins TRBV29-1 and TRBJ2-1, with D unclear. CDR1 and CDR2 (germline): SQVTM, ANQGSEA. The germline V and J ends were trimmed by 3 bases and 0 bases, with 6 bases remaining between them. The CDR3 extends over 13 amino acids. The CDR3 region has the DNA TGCAGCGTTGACAGTATCTCCTACAATGAGCAGTTCTTC. This codes for CSVDSISYNEQFF.

A note on this clone: Distinct nucleotide sequences in the sample also encode this CDR3. CDR3 loop: CASSQYHTGLGQPQHF. CDR3 nucleotides: TGCGCCAGCAGCCAGTACCATACGGGTCTGGGTCAGCCCCAGCATTTT. The rearrangement links TRBV4-3 to TRBJ1-5; D gene uncertain. The CDR3 length is 16 residues. Trimming removed 3 bases from V and 6 bases from J, with 18 bases in between. Germline CDR1 is LGHNA and CDR2 is YSLEER.

The chain links TRBV28 to TRBJ1-2; D might be TRBD1 (6 bases). Trimming left V 7 bases short and J 2 bases short, with 20 bases between. CDR1 and CDR2 (germline): MDHEN, SYDVKM. CDR3 length: 16 residues. In DNA, the CDR3 is TGTGCCAGCACTCCGGGGGGAACAGGGAAGAACTATGGCTACACCTTC. This encodes CASTPGGTGKNYGYTF.

A single count supports this clone. The chain carries TRBV9 and TRBJ1-1; 8 bases line up with TRBD1. The V segment lost 3 bases and the J segment 6 bases; nucleotides outside the gene matches: 10. Germline V CDR1 and CDR2: SGDLS, YYNGEE. The length of the CDR3 is 15 residues. The CDR3 protein is CASSAHAGGRAEAFF. The CDR3 DNA reads TGTGCCAGCAGCGCACACGCAGGGGGCCGGGCTGAAGCTTTCTTT.

J is TRBJ1-6 and V is TRBV30; no clear D gene. Trimming removed 1 base from V and 2 bases from J, with 6 bases in between. Germline loops: CDR1 GTSNPN, CDR2 SVGIG (reference sequence). The CDR3 extends over 14 amino acids. The CDR3 DNA reads TGTGCCTGGAGTGGCGGAGCCTATAATTCACCCCTCCACTTT. Protein product: CAWSGGAYNSPLHF. Filled out from reference TRBV30 and TRBJ1-6, the complete variable domain reads SQTIHQWPATLVQPVGSPLSLECTVEGTSNPNLYWYRQAAGRGLQLLFYSVGIGQISSEVPQNLSASRPQDRQFILSSKKLLLSDSGFYLCAWSGGAYNSPLHFGNGTRLTVT.

This CDR3 is CASSFTLNTEAFF. The CDR3, as DNA: TGTGCCAGCAGCTTCACACTGAACACTGAAGCTTTCTTT. The chain couples TRBV13 to TRBJ1-1; unclear D gene. Germline V lookup: CDR1 PRHDT, CDR2 FYEKMQ (reference sequence). Deletions cut 3 bases from V and 0 bases from J, with 5 bases between. CDR3 size: 13 residues.

The gene calls are TRBV6-5 and TRBJ1-2; TRBD1 is a possible D gene (6 bases). Trimming stripped 7 bases from V and 2 bases from J, with 11 bases between. The CDR3 runs to 13 residues. Germline V gives CDR1 MNHEY, CDR2 SVGAGI. CDR3 DNA: TGTGCCAGCAAAACAGGGACAAACTATGGCTACACCTTC. As protein: CASKTGTNYGYTF.

The chain couples TRBV7-2 to TRBJ2-7; D remains unclear. There are 13 residues in the CDR3. Germline V gene lookup returns CDR1 SGHTA and CDR2 FQGNSA. The V end was cut by 1 base, the J end by 2 bases, with 6 bases between. Written as DNA, the CDR3 is TGTGCCAGCAGCTTAGGGCGGCCCTACGAGCAGTACTTC. Its protein is CASSLGRPYEQYF.

This chain joins TRBV19 and TRBJ2-1, with 9 bases fitting TRBD1. From germline, CDR1 is LNHDA and CDR2 SQIVND (reference sequence). The length of the CDR3 is 15 residues. The trim removed 4 bases at V and 2 bases at J, leaving 3 bases unmatched. This chain's CDR3 is CASSNTGGAYNEQFF. DNA for the CDR3: TGTGCCAGTAGTAATACAGGGGGCGCCTACAATGAGCAGTTCTTC. The variable domain in full, completed from reference TRBV19 and TRBJ2-1, reads DGGITQSPKYLFRKEGQNVTLSCEQNLNHDAMYWYRQDPGQGLRLIYYSQIVNDFQKGDIAEGYSVSREKKESFPLTVTSAQKNPTAFYLCASSNTGGAYNEQFFGPGTRLTVL.

The rearrangement joins TRBV4-2 to TRBJ2-1, with D perhaps matching TRBD2 (5 bases). Trimming removed 0 bases at V and 15 bases at J, with 30 bases between. CDR1 and CDR2 (germline): LGHNA, YNFKEQ. This CDR3 region has 18 residues. DNA for the CDR3: TGTGCCAGCAGCCAAGAATGGAAGGTCTCAAGAAAACCCCGGGGATGGTTCTTC. Translation: CASSQEWKVSRKPRGWFF.

The chain recombines TRBV9 with TRBJ2-2, with D possibly TRBD2 on 6 matching bases. Germline-derived CDR1 and CDR2 are SGDLS and YYNGEE. Deletions cut 1 base from V and 7 bases from J, with 20 bases between. The CDR3 runs 17 residues. The CDR3 DNA reads as TGTGCCAGCAGCGTACCCCCCGGGGGTGCAACAGGCGGGGAGCTGTTTTTT. It translates to CASSVPPGGATGGELFF.

The chain uses TRBV24-1 and TRBJ2-1; 8 nucleotides align to TRBD2. V was pared by 0 bases and J by 5 bases, with 5 bases of the junction left unmatched. Germline V CDR1 and CDR2: KGHDR, SFDVKD. The CDR3 runs 16 residues. This chain's CDR3 is CATSDLRRGANNEQFF. As DNA, the CDR3 is TGTGCCACCAGTGATTTGCGGCGGGGGGCAAACAATGAGCAGTTCTTC.

The V gene is TRBV5-1, the J gene TRBJ1-4, with 8 bases lining up with TRBD1. The germline CDR1 and CDR2 sequences are SGHRS and YFSETQ. After removal of 0 bases from V and 7 bases from J, the junction contained 5 bases not matched to a gene. The CDR3 has 15 amino acids. Here the CDR3 DNA reads TGCGCCAGCAGCTTGGCGGACAGGGTTGGTGAAAAACTGTTTTTT. Translation: CASSLADRVGEKLFF.

The chain recombines TRBV7-9 with TRBJ2-7; no firm D call. Trimming left V 1 base short and J 0 bases short, with 16 bases between. The length of the CDR3 is 17 residues. From germline, CDR1 is SEHNR and CDR2 FQNEAQ (reference sequence). As DNA, the CDR3 is TGTGCCAGCAGCTTAGGCCCACCCCACAGTATCTCCTACGAGCAGTACTTC. Protein: CASSLGPPHSISYEQYF.